These 20 T cell receptor beta chains originate from one sample sequenced in a study of beta chain features in type 1 diabetes. As every portion of the isolated RNA was reverse transcribed, the sequencing read expressed TCRB transcripts. Here immunoSEQ multiplex PCR was the method, and the copy in TCRdb shows in-frame clones only, minus some. The profile covers about 150,000 clones, with roughly 10% appearing a single time and about 2.1% taken by the ten largest. Material: central memory CD4+ T cells from blood. Receptor source: a man in his late teens or twenties in good health.

There are a few counts of this clone. The same CDR3 can be traced to other DNA sequences in this sample. V gene TRBV27 combines with J gene TRBJ2-5; TRBD1 aligns across 8 bases. Germline CDR1 reads MNHEY; CDR2 reads SMNVEV (reference sequence). The CDR3 totals 14 residues. V shed 3 bases and J 4 bases; nucleotides not matched to a gene: 4. The DNA of the CDR3 is TGTGCCAGCAGTTTCTCCAGGGGGCTAGAGACCCAGTACTTC. The encoded protein is CASSFSRGLETQYF.

This clone came up a few times. The V and J genes are TRBV30 and TRBJ1-3; D remains unclear. V gave up 4 bases and J gave up 1 base, with 5 bases separating them. This CDR3 spans 12 amino acids. Germline lookup yields CDR1 GTSNPN and CDR2 SVGIG (reference sequence). CDR3 nucleotides: TGTGCCTGGAAGAGTTCTGGAAACACCATATATTTT. This sequence encodes CAWKSSGNTIYF.

Details on this clone: A junction end diverges from the germline sequence, so it may reflect a read error. The CDR3 DNA reads as TGTGCCAGCAGTACGGTCCCGGGACAGGGATCAAGGTGGCACTTC. Protein product: CASSTVPGQGSRWHF. The rearrangement uses TRBV27 and TRBJ2-7, with 9 bases identical to TRBD1. CDR1 MNHEY and CDR2 SMNVEV come from the germline V gene (reference sequence). The CDR3 spans 15 residues.

The rearrangement uses TRBV28 and TRBJ1-1, with D uncertain. Looked up from germline, CDR1 is MDHEN and CDR2 is SYDVKM. The ends were cut back, 4 bases at V and 2 bases at J, with 11 bases in the middle. The CDR3 runs 14 residues. DNA of the CDR3: TGTGCCAGCAGTTCCCTCGGTATAAACACTGAAGCTTTCTTT. Protein sequence: CASSSLGINTEAFF.

This chain links TRBV7-9 with TRBJ2-7, with a weak D call TRBD2 (5 bases). V lost 0 bases to trimming and J lost 7 bases, with 10 bases between them. This CDR3 spans 13 amino acids. In germline, CDR1 is SEHNR, CDR2 FQNEAQ (reference sequence). In DNA, the CDR3 is TGTGCCAGCAGCTTAGCACCCGGGGAAGAGCAGTACTTC. It specifies CASSLAPGEEQYF.

This clone appeared a few times. The chain links TRBV9 to TRBJ2-1; TRBD1 is a possible D gene (6 bases). Trimming took 6 bases from V and 1 from J, leaving 17 bases between them. Germline CDR1 reads SGDLS; CDR2 reads YYNGEE. The CDR3 is made up of 16 amino acids. CDR3 sequence reads: CASTREVTGSYNEQFF. As DNA, the CDR3 is TGTGCCAGCACTCGAGAGGTAACAGGGTCCTACAATGAGCAGTTCTTC.

This clone was found a few times. J is TRBJ2-1 and V is TRBV28; a weak D match, TRBD1 (5 bases). V lost 7 bases, J lost 3 bases, and 10 bases lay in between. CDR1 and CDR2 from the germline V gene are MDHEN and SYDVKM. This CDR3 is 13 amino acids long. The CDR3 DNA follows: TGTGCCAGCATTCGGACAAACTACAATGAGCAGTTCTTC. Translation gives CASIRTNYNEQFF.

This chain joins TRBV29-1 and TRBJ2-2; no clear D. Germline CDR1 reads SQVTM; CDR2 reads ANQGSEA. With 8 bases removed from V and 5 bases from J, the gap between germline ends came to 18 bases. The CDR3 length is 14 residues. In DNA form, the CDR3 reads TGCAGCATCCCAGGATCCCCCAAGACCGGGGAGCTGTTTTTT. This gives the protein CSIPGSPKTGELFF.

V and J are TRBV20-1 and TRBJ1-2, with unresolved D. The CDR3 runs 11 residues. Germline CDR1 DFQATT, CDR2 SNEGSKA (reference sequence). V was pared by 3 bases and J by 7 bases, with 9 bases between. This CDR3 reads CSASRAGGYTF. CDR3 nucleotides: TGCAGTGCTAGTAGGGCTGGTGGCTACACCTTC.

This clone was counted between two and nine times. This chain uses TRBV28 with TRBJ2-5; TRBD2 matches at 7 bases. The V gene's germline CDR1 is MDHEN and CDR2 SYDVKM. V was pared by 5 bases and J by 2 bases, with 11 bases of the junction left unmatched. The CDR3 has 16 residues. The CDR3 is CASSTPAAGRQETQYF. In nucleotides, the CDR3 is TGTGCCAGCAGTACTCCGGCAGCGGGGAGGCAAGAGACCCAGTACTTC.

The chain is built from TRBV6-6 and TRBJ1-5; a possible D gene is TRBD1 (6 bases). The CDR3 covers 16 residues. Per the germline V gene, CDR1 is MNHNY and CDR2 is SVGAGI (reference sequence). The V gene lost 5 bases and the J gene lost 2 bases, with 16 bases spanning the gap. The CDR3 sequence is CASSPPQGNGNQPQHF. CDR3 nucleotide sequence: TGTGCCAGCAGTCCACCCCAGGGGAATGGCAATCAGCCCCAGCATTTT.

The V and J genes are TRBV6-6 and TRBJ1-1; no reliable D call. The CDR3 is 12 residues long. Trimming took off 5 bases at V and 0 bases at J, with 4 bases between the two ends. Per germline, CDR1 MNHNY and CDR2 SVGAGI (reference sequence). The CDR3 nucleotides read TGTGCCAGCAGTCAAATGAACACTGAAGCTTTCTTT. Translation gives CASSQMNTEAFF.

The V and J genes are TRBV5-1 and TRBJ2-3; D is ambiguous. V lost 0 bases to trimming and J lost 3 bases, with 11 bases between them. The germline V gene encodes CDR1 SGHRS and CDR2 YFSETQ. The CDR3 extends over 15 amino acids. CDR3 nucleotides: TGCGCCAGCAGCTTGGAAAGGGTATCGACAGATACGCAGTATTTT. It translates to CASSLERVSTDTQYF.

The chain carries TRBV7-6 and TRBJ1-1; possible D gene TRBD1, 5 bases. There are 13 residues in the CDR3. Trimming left V 5 bases short and J 11 bases short, with 18 bases between. The germline V gene has CDR1 SGHVS and CDR2 FNYEAQ. Here the CDR3 reads CASSPGRARGAFF. The CDR3 DNA is TGTGCCAGCAGCCCCGGCCGGGCTCGGGGGGCTTTCTTT.

The rearrangement joins TRBV19 to TRBJ2-7, with D possibly TRBD1 on 6 matching bases. This CDR3 spans 14 amino acids. Between the trimmed V and J ends, which lost 2 bases and 2 bases, there was a span of 10 bases. Germline assignment: CDR1 LNHDA and CDR2 SQIVND (reference sequence). The CDR3 protein is CASSITGLAYEQYF. DNA of the CDR3: TGTGCCAGTAGTATAACAGGGTTGGCCTACGAGCAGTACTTC.

The chain is built from TRBV23-1 and TRBJ1-2; no reliable D call. TRBV23-1 is an ORF; its function is uncertain. The length of the CDR3 is 19 residues. With 0 bases removed from V and 4 bases from J, the gap between germline ends came to 24 bases. The CDR3 DNA sequence: TGCGCCAGCAGTCAATCTAATCTTCTACGAGGGCCTGGTAGCTATGGCTACACCTTC. Protein sequence: CASSQSNLLRGPGSYGYTF.

This clone was recorded a few times. The rearrangement uses TRBV6-5 and TRBJ2-3; D not certain. In germline, CDR1 is MNHEY, CDR2 SVGAGI. Trimming removed 6 bases from V and 5 bases from J, with 6 bases in between. The CDR3 consists of 11 residues. CDR3 region: CASRTIDTQYF. The CDR3 coding sequence is TGTGCCAGCAGGACCATAGATACGCAGTATTTT.

This clone occurred once. The V gene is TRBV6-6, the J gene TRBJ1-2; 9 bases match TRBD1. V lost 5 bases to trimming and J lost 8 bases; unmatched junction nucleotides: 9. There are 14 residues in the CDR3. From germline, CDR1 is MNHNY and CDR2 SVGAGI (reference sequence). CDR3 nucleotide sequence: TGTGCCAGCAGTGTCGCGGGACAGGGACAAGGCTACACCTTC. Translated, it gives CASSVAGQGQGYTF.

In this sample, this clone turned up a few times. This sequence joins TRBV10-3 and TRBJ2-2; D is undetermined. The CDR3 loop spans 12 amino acids. CDR1 ENHRY and CDR2 SYGVKD come from the germline V gene. Trimming stripped 6 bases from V and 1 base from J, with 3 bases between. CDR3 bases: TGTGCCATCAGGGGGAACACCGGGGAGCTGTTTTTT. This sequence encodes CAIRGNTGELFF.

This clone was counted many times. The chain employs TRBV6-5 and TRBJ1-6; D ambiguous. The CDR3 runs 14 residues. Trimming left V 5 bases short and J 7 bases short, with 12 bases between. CDR1 is MNHEY, CDR2 SVGAGI, per germline. In DNA form, the CDR3 reads TGTGCCAGCAGTGACCGTTGGGCCAATTCACCCCTCCACTTT. This translates into CASSDRWANSPLHF.